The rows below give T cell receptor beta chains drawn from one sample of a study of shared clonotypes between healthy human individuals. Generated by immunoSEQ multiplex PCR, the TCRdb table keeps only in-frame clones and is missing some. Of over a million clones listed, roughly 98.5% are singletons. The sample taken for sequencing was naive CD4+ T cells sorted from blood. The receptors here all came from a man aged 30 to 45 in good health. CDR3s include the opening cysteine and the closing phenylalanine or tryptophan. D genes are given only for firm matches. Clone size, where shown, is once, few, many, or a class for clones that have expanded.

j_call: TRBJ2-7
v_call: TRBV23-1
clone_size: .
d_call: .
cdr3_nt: TGCGCCAGCAGTCGGGAACCCCTTGGGGCCGAGCAGTACTTC
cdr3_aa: CASSREPLGAEQYF

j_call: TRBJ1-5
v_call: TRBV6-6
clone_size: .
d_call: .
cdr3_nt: TGTGCCAGCAGTTACTCGACCGGGTTCGGAAATCAGCCCCAGCATTTT
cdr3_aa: CASSYSTGFGNQPQHF

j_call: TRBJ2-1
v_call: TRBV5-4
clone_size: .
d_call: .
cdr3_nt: TGTGCCAGCAGCTTGGGGGCGGAACAGGGTTCAGGGAATGAGCAGTTCTTC
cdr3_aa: CASSLGAEQGSGNEQFF

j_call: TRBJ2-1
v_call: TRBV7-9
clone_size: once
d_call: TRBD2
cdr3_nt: TGTGCCAGCAGAGTTAGCGGGTCGGGAACCTACAATGAGCAGTTCTTC
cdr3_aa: CASRVSGSGTYNEQFF

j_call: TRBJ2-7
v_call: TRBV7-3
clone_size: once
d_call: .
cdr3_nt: TGTGCCAGCAGCCCGCAGGGCCGGGACTACGAGCAGTACTTC
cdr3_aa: CASSPQGRDYEQYF

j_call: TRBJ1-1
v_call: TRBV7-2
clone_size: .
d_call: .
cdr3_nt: TGTGCCAGCACGTTGGGGCGAAACACTGAAGCTTTCTTT
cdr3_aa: CASTLGRNTEAFF

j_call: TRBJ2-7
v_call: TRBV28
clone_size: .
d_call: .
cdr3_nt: TGTGCCAGCAGCCCCACATACGAGCAGTACTTC
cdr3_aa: CASSPTYEQYF

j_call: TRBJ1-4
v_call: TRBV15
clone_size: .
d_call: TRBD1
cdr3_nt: TGTGCCACCAGAGGGGGCGAAAAGCATAATGAAAAACTGTTTTTT
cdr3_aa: CATRGGEKHNEKLFF

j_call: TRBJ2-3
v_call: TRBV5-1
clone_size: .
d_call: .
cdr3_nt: TGCGCCAGCAGCTTGCCAGAGACTAGCACAGATACGCAGTATTTT
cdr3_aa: CASSLPETSTDTQYF

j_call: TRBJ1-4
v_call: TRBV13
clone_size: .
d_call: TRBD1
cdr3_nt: TGTGCCAGCAGCCCGTTAACCCTCGGCTCGGACAGGACAAATGAAAAACTGTTTTTT
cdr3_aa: CASSPLTLGSDRTNEKLFF

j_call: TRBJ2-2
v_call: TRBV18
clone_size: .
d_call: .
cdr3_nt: TGTGCCAGCTCCCTCCACGGTCAAAAGGTCGACACCGGGGAGCTGTTTTTT
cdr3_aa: CASSLHGQKVDTGELFF

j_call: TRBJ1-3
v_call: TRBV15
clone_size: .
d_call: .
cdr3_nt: TGTGCCACCAGTAAGGGGGAAGGCACCATATATTTT
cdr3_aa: CATSKGEGTIYF

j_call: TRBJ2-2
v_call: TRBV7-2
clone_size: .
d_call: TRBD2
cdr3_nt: TGTGCCAGCAGCTTAGCTGCGGGAGTCGGCACCGGGGAGCTGTTTTTT
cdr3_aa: CASSLAAGVGTGELFF

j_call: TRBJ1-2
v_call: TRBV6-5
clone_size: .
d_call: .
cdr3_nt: TGTGCCAGCAGTTCCCTCGGGAGGGAAATTGGCTACACCTTC
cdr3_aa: CASSSLGREIGYTF

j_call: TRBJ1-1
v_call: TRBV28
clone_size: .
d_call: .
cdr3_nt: TGTGCCAGCACATTGACGGTGAACACTGAAGCTTTCTTT
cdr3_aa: CASTLTVNTEAFF

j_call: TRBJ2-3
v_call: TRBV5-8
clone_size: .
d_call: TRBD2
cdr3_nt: TGTGCCAGCAGCTTGGCCATTACTAGCGGGAGTTCGGATACGCAGTATTTT
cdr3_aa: CASSLAITSGSSDTQYF

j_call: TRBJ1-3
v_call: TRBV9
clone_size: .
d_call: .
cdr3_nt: TGTGCCAGCAGCTTGACAGACAGTAATGGAAACACCATATATTTT
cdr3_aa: CASSLTDSNGNTIYF

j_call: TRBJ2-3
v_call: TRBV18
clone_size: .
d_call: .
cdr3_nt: TGTGCCAGCTCACCACTTCCGGGGACTCACACAGATACGCAGTATTTT
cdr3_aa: CASSPLPGTHTDTQYF

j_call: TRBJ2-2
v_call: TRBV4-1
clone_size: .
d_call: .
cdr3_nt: TGCGCCAGCAGCCAAGAACTCGGAGAGCTGTTTTTT
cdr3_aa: CASSQELGELFF

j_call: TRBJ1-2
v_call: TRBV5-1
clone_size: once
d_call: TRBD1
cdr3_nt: TGCGCCAGCAGCTTGGGCGGTGACAGGGGTTTCTCTGGCTACACCTTC
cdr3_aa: CASSLGGDRGFSGYTF

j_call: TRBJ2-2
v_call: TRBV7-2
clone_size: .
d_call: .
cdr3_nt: TGTGCCAGCAGTGAGGTCGGTTCGGCCGGGGAGCTGTTTTTT
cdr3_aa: CASSEVGSAGELFF

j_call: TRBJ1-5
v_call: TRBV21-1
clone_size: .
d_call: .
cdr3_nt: TGTGCCAGCAGCAGGGGGGTCGTAAAAGAGCAGCCCCAGCATTTT
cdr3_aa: CASSRGVVKEQPQHF

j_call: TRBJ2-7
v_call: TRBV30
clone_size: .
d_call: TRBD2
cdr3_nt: TGTGCCTGGAAAGGGACTAGCGGGAGGACCCAGGCCTACGAGCAGTACTTC
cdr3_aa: CAWKGTSGRTQAYEQYF

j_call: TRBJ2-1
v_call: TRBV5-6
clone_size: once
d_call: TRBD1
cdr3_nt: TGTGCCAGCAGCACCGGGACAGGGGGCCACAATGAGCAGTTCTTC
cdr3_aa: CASSTGTGGHNEQFF

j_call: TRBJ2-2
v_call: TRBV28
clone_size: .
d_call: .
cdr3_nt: TGTGCCAGCGATGTGAACACCGGGGAGCTGTTTTTT
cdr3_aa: CASDVNTGELFF

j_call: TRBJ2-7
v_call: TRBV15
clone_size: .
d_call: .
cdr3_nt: TGTGCCACCAGCAGACGTGACGGATACGAGCAGTACTTC
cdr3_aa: CATSRRDGYEQYF

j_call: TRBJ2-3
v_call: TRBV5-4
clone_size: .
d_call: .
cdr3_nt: TGTGCCAGCAGCCGTAGACTCGAGTCCTCTCTCACAGATACGCAGTATTTT
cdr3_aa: CASSRRLESSLTDTQYF

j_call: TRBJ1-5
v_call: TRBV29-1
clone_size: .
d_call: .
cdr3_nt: TGCAGCGTCTTCCAGGAAAGCAATCAGCCCCAGCATTTT
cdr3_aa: CSVFQESNQPQHF

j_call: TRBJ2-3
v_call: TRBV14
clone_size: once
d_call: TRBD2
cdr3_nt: TGTGCCAGCAGCCCGGGACTAGCGGCCGATACGCAGTATTTT
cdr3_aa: CASSPGLAADTQYF

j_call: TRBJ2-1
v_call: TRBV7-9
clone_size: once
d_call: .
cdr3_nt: TGTGCCAGCAGCTACAGCGGCTTAGGGCACAATGAGCAGTTCTTC
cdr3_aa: CASSYSGLGHNEQFF

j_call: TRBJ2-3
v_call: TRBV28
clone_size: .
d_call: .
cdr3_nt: TGTGCCAGCAGCTCAGAGCGTTCAGGGGCAGATACGCAGTATTTT
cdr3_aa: CASSSERSGADTQYF

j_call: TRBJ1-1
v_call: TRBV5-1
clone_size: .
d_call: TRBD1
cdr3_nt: TGCGCCAGCAGCCTTGGACAGGCAAGCCGTGAAGCTTTCTTT
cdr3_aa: CASSLGQASREAFF

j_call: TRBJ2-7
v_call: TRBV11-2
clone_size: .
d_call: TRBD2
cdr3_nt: TGTGCCAGCAGGGAAATAGCGGGAGGGAGGAACGAGCAGTACTTC
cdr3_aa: CASREIAGGRNEQYF

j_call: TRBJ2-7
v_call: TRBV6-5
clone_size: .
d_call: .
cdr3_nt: TGTGCCAGCAGTTCCGAGGGGGACGAGCAGTACTTC
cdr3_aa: CASSSEGDEQYF

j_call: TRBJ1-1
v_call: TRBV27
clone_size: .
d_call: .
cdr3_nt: TGTGCCAGCAGCGGGGGGGAGGGGAGACCCACTGAAGCTTTCTTT
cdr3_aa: CASSGGEGRPTEAFF

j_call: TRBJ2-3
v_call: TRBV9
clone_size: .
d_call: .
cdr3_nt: TGTGCCAGCAGCGTAGAGCGGAGCGAGGATACGCAGTATTTT
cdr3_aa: CASSVERSEDTQYF

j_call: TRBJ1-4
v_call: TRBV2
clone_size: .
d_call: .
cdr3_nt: TGTGCCAGCAGTGATTGGAGGGAAAAACTGTTTTTT
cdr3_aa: CASSDWREKLFF

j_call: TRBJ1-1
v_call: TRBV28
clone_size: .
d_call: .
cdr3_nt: TGTGCCACCCAACAGAGCAACACTGAAGCTTTCTTT
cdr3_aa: CATQQSNTEAFF

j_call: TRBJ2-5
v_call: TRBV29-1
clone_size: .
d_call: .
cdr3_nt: TGCAGCGTTGGTTCCGGGTTCCAAGAGACCCAGTACTTC
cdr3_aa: CSVGSGFQETQYF

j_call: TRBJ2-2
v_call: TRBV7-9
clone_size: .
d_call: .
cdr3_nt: TGTGCCAGCAGCTTGGCCCTGACGAACACCGGGGAGCTGTTTTTT
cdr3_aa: CASSLALTNTGELFF

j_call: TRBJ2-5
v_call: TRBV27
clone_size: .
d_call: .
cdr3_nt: TGTGCCAGCAGCCGAAGGGGTGGGGAGACCCAGTACTTC
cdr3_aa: CASSRRGGETQYF

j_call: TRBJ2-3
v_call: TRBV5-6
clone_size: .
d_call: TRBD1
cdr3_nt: TGTGCCAGCAGCTCTGTAGGACAGGGGATTTGGACAGATACGCAGTATTTT
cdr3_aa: CASSSVGQGIWTDTQYF

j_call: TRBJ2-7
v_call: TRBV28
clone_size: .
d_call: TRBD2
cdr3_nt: TGTGCCAGCAGCTTATTACCCACCTGGCGGGAGTATTACCACGAGCAGTACTTC
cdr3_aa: CASSLLPTWREYYHEQYF

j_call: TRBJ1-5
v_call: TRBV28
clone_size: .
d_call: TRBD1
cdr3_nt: TGTGCCAGCAGTTTCGCGGGACAGATACATAGCAATCAGCCCCAGCATTTT
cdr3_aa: CASSFAGQIHSNQPQHF

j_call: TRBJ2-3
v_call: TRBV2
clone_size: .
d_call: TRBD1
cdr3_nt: TGTGCCAGCAGTAGAGGAGCCGGGACAGGGTTCACAGATACGCAGTATTTT
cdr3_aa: CASSRGAGTGFTDTQYF